This T cell receptor (beta chain) is drawn from a study of shared clonotypes between healthy human individuals. At the level of the study: Used for every donor were three CD4 naive, three CD4 memory, two CD8 naive and one CD8 memory plate. General study points: The donor pool, a small one, limited the genetic and exposure-history diversity represented.

The protocol was immunoSEQ multiplex PCR, while the TCRdb copy is restricted to in-frame clones and leaves out a portion. Of 1.5 million to 2.5 million clones listed, approximately 94% were seen once; the top ten hold 0.95% to 1.5%. This clone occurred once. The antigen is undetermined. Terminally differentiated effector memory CD45RA+ cells were excluded by CCR7 positive selection of CD45RO-negative cells. This CDR3 region has 15 residues. Germline CDR1 and CDR2: SGHRS and YFSETQ. V was trimmed by 0 bases and J by 0 bases, leaving 9 bases between them. The sample comprised naive CD8+ T cells sorted from blood. The clonotype comes from a man aged 18 to 29 in good health. V usage is TRBV5-1 and J usage is TRBJ2-5; D is uncertain. This chain's CDR3 is CASSLVEPYQETQYF. The CDR3 DNA is TGCGCCAGCAGCTTGGTTGAACCGTACCAAGAGACCCAGTACTTC.